The 3 T cell receptor beta chains in this list originate from one sample, sequenced in a study of OX40 agonist ivuxolimab in advanced cancers. Assay used: immunoSEQ multiplex PCR; TCRdb lists only in-frame clones, some missing. Found here are over 85,000 clones, approximately 87% of them singletons; the top ten hold around 5.9%. The specimen comprised CD4+ or CD8+ T cells sorted from blood, sampled in a trial of the OX40 agonist ivuxolimab. The source is an adult with an advanced solid tumor such as melanoma, head and neck, liver or kidney cancer.

The V gene is TRBV10-3, the J gene TRBJ1-2; D remains unclear. V lost 0 bases and J lost 6, with 11 bases in between. Per germline, CDR1 ENHRY and CDR2 SYGVKD. The CDR3 is 14 amino acids. This CDR3 is CAISESWVLNGYTF. CDR3 bases: TGTGCCATCAGTGAGTCCTGGGTCCTAAATGGCTACACCTTC.

The chain employs TRBV13 and TRBJ2-3; 9 bases map to TRBD2. The germline CDR1 and CDR2 sequences are PRHDT and FYEKMQ (reference sequence). The CDR3 covers 18 residues. Trimming took 5 bases from V and 7 from J; bases not matched to a gene: 19. Written as DNA, the CDR3 is TGTGCCAGCAGCACCCGAGGAGCGGGGGGCCTTCTGAGGAATACGCAGTATTTT. Translation: CASSTRGAGGLLRNTQYF.

J is TRBJ1-1 and V is TRBV7-8; 7 nucleotides agree with TRBD1. With 5 bases clipped from V and 4 bases from J, the junction kept 7 bases outside the gene matches. Germline V gene lookup returns CDR1 SGHVS and CDR2 FQNEAQ. CDR3 length equals 14 residues. CDR3 DNA sequence: TGTGCCAGCAGCCGCTGGACAGGCGGCACTGAAGCTTTCTTT. Protein: CASSRWTGGTEAFF.